This T cell receptor (beta chain) emerged from a study of blood T cells in healthy people across ages. Sample-barcoded 5' priming and a J-beta primer mix drove a second PCR of roughly 6 to 12 cycles. One entry per CDR3 protein results from TCRdb running MiXCR on the 5' RACE reads. The table has 600,000 to 1,000,000 distinct CDR3 sequences, about three fifths seen once. Study observations and caveats: Bulk PBMC profiling left naive and antigen-experienced comparisons inconclusive.

The CDR3 extends over 14 amino acids. Germline V gene data show CDR1 as LGHNA and CDR2 as YNFKEQ. There were at least 5.5 micrograms of total RNA extracted from every sample. The sample holds a few counts of this clonotype. What it binds is not known. Input material: blood. The TCR sequence derives from a man aged 30-40 years in good health. This chain connects TRBV4-2 to TRBJ2-4; unclear D gene. Near its end, the DNA agrees better with TRBJ2-5, so the J call may be wrong. The CDR3 DNA sequence: TGTGCCAGCAGCCAAGTAGCTAGATTAGAGACCCAGTACTTC. Its translation is CASSQVARLETQYF.